A single sample gave rise to the 10 T cell receptor beta chains below, sequenced in a study of shared clonotypes between healthy human individuals. This table comes from immunoSEQ multiplex PCR, and its TCRdb copy is limited to in-frame clones, with some not included. The data hold under 2,500,000 clones, with around 95% observed a single time. Sample: naive CD4+ T cells sorted from blood. Indicated subset: CD45RA+ positively selected. The receptors stem from a man younger than 30 in good health.

This rearrangement joins TRBV4-1 to TRBJ2-1; unclear D gene. V lost 0 bases and J 12 bases, leaving 12 bases between the germline ends. The CDR3 spans 13 residues. Germline V gene data show CDR1 as MGHRA and CDR2 as YSYEKL. The DNA for the CDR3 is TGCGCCAGCAGCCAAGATATAACCCGGGCGCAGTTCTTC. Its translation: CASSQDITRAQFF.

This chain uses TRBV4-3 with TRBJ2-1; 10 bases align to TRBD2. V shed 3 bases, J shed 8 bases, and the junction held 19 bases outside the gene matches. The length of the CDR3 is 19 residues. CDR1 LGHNA and CDR2 YSLEER come from the germline V gene. Here the CDR3 reads CASSHFMIPSSGSLYEQFF. The CDR3 DNA follows: TGCGCCAGCAGCCATTTCATGATCCCGTCTAGCGGGAGTTTGTATGAGCAGTTCTTC.

The J gene is TRBJ2-3, the V gene TRBV6-5, with D unresolved. With 7 bases removed from V and 12 bases from J, the gap between germline ends came to 20 bases. This CDR3 is 13 amino acids long. From germline, CDR1 is MNHEY and CDR2 SVGAGI. The CDR3 bases are TGTGCCAGCATCTCCAAAAAGGGAACACACCAGTATTTT. This sequence encodes CASISKKGTHQYF.

J is TRBJ2-5 and V is TRBV5-4; D is possibly TRBD2 (6 bases). This CDR3 spans 14 amino acids. Trimming removed 3 bases from V and 7 bases from J, with 16 bases in between. Germline V gives CDR1 SGHNT, CDR2 YYREEE (reference sequence). This CDR3 is CASSSPGLESTQYF. Written as DNA, the CDR3 is TGTGCCAGCAGCTCCCCGGGACTGGAGTCGACCCAGTACTTC.

The V gene is TRBV4-1, the J gene TRBJ2-7; possibly TRBD2 for D (7 bases). Trimming pared 4 bases from V and 5 bases from J, leaving 15 bases between. Germline V gene lookup returns CDR1 MGHRA and CDR2 YSYEKL. CDR3 length equals 14 residues. The DNA of the CDR3 is TGCGCCAGCAGCCTTCGGGGGGCGGAAAACGAGCAGTACTTC. Protein product: CASSLRGAENEQYF.

The CDR3, as DNA: TGTGCCAGCAGCCTCGACCAGGGGGCAACGGGCACCGGGGAGCTGTTTTTT. Its protein product is CASSLDQGATGTGELFF. The rearrangement links TRBV7-6 to TRBJ2-2; 8 bases line up with TRBD1. This CDR3 has 17 residues. V lost 5 bases and J lost 4; bases outside the gene matches: 12. Germline V gene lookup returns CDR1 SGHVS and CDR2 FNYEAQ.

The chain links TRBV4-3 to TRBJ2-7; TRBD2 matches 8 bases. Germline loops: CDR1 LGHNA, CDR2 YSLEER. This CDR3 contains 15 residues. The ends lost 8 bases at V and 3 bases at J; junction bases unmatched: 12. The CDR3 protein is CASRKRTGGDYEQYF. For the CDR3, the DNA is TGCGCCAGCCGCAAGCGGACGGGAGGGGACTACGAGCAGTACTTC.

The V gene is TRBV10-2, the J gene TRBJ2-1; 12 bases agree with TRBD2. V shed 5 bases, J shed 6 bases, and the junction held 8 bases outside the gene matches. Looked up from germline, CDR1 is WSHSY and CDR2 is SAAADI. The CDR3 has 16 amino acids. CDR3 sequence reads: CASSPTLAGGSNEQFF. CDR3 in DNA: TGCGCCAGCAGTCCCACTCTAGCGGGAGGGTCCAATGAGCAGTTCTTC.

The chain couples TRBV6-1 to TRBJ2-7; TRBD2 aligns across 7 bases. V lost 2 bases, J lost 9 bases, and 4 bases stayed unmatched. Germline-derived CDR1 and CDR2 are MNHNS and SASEGT. This CDR3 is built from 12 residues. CDR3 residues: CASSEHTSVQYF. For the CDR3, the DNA is TGTGCCAGCAGTGAACATACTAGCGTGCAGTACTTC.

This chain uses TRBV4-3 with TRBJ1-6; 7 nucleotides line up with TRBD1. CDR3 length: 14 residues. CDR1 and CDR2 (germline): LGHNA, YSLEER. With 3 bases clipped from V and 7 bases from J, the junction kept 3 bases outside the gene matches. The CDR3 DNA reads as TGCGCCAGCAGCCAGTCGGACAGGAATTCACCCCTCCACTTT. Protein: CASSQSDRNSPLHF.